A selection of T cell receptor beta chains follows, all from one sample in a study of CD8 T cells in ankylosing spondylitis. TCRdb re-analysed the 5' RACE reads in MiXCR, keeping a single row per CDR3 protein. The repertoire holds 230,000 or so distinct CDR3 sequences, with about 18% as singletons. The material sequenced was blood, either unsorted or a sorted T cell fraction (not recorded which). These TCRs come from a male donor with ankylosing spondylitis or in good health (not recorded which). The CDR3 runs from the conserved cysteine through the conserved F or W. D genes are given only for firm matches. Clone size is stated in some rows and not others, as once, few, many or a class when expanded.

clone_size	v_call	cdr3_length	j_call	d_call	cdr3_nt	cdr3_aa
NA	TRBV7-7	16	TRBJ2-1	NA	TGTGCTAGCAGCTTGATGCGAAATTCGGGGTACAATGAGCAGTTCTTC	CASSLMRNSGYNEQFF
NA	TRBV19	12	TRBJ2-6	NA	TGTGCCAGTAACAAGGGGGCCAACGTCCTGACTTTC	CASNKGANVLTF
NA	TRBV12-3/TRBV12-4	14	TRBJ2-3	TRBD2	TGTGCCAGCAGTGCTAGCGGGAGGCCCTATACGCAGTATTTT	CASSASGRPYTQYF
few	TRBV20-1	17	TRBJ1-5	TRBD1	TGCAGTGCTAGAGATCTTACGCGGGGACAGCCGCCGTGGCCCCAGCATTTT	CSARDLTRGQPPWPQHF
few	TRBV9	15	TRBJ2-1	TRBD2	TGTGCCAGCAGCGGCCCCGGGACTAGTTGGAATGAGCAGTTCTTC	CASSGPGTSWNEQFF
NA	TRBV5-6	14	TRBJ2-7	NA	TGTGCCAGCAGCTTGGAGGGGGGGCTATACGAGCAGTACTTC	CASSLEGGLYEQYF
NA	TRBV6-5	15	TRBJ2-1	TRBD2	TGTGCCAGCAGTTACGGGACTAGCGGAATCAATGAGCAGTTCTTC	CASSYGTSGINEQFF
NA	TRBV4-3	16	TRBJ1-6	NA	TGCGCCAGCAGCCAAGGGCAGCAGGGGTTGAATTCACCCCTCCACTTT	CASSQGQQGLNSPLHF
NA	TRBV27	14	TRBJ1-6	NA	TGTGCCAGCAGTTTAGGGGATAGTAATTCACCCCTCCACTTT	CASSLGDSNSPLHF
NA	TRBV27	14	TRBJ2-1	TRBD2	TGTGCCACCAACCCTGGGGGGGAGGGTAATGAGCAGTTCTTC	CATNPGGEGNEQFF
NA	TRBV12-3/TRBV12-4	15	TRBJ1-1	TRBD1	TGTGCCAGCAGTTTGGGGCAGGGGGCTGGCACTGAAGCTTTCTTT	CASSLGQGAGTEAFF
NA	TRBV20-1	14	TRBJ2-5	TRBD2	TGCAGTTTTAGGGCTAGCGGGTACCAAGAGACCCAGTACTTC	CSFRASGYQETQYF
few	TRBV27	15	TRBJ2-7	NA	TGTGCCAGCAGTTTATCGTCAGGTGGCTCCTACGAGCAGTACTTC	CASSLSSGGSYEQYF
NA	TRBV4-2	15	TRBJ2-1	TRBD2	TGTGCCAGCAGGACAGCGGGAGGCCTGAGGGATGAGCAGTTCTTC	CASRTAGGLRDEQFF
NA	TRBV7-2	16	TRBJ1-6	NA	TGTGCCAGCAGCTTAGTAGGTCAGGGGAGTTACTCACCCCTCCACTTT	CASSLVGQGSYSPLHF
few	TRBV9	15	TRBJ2-1	TRBD2	TGTGCCAGCAGCCCTCCTAGCGGGAGGCCAGAGGAGCAGTTCTTC	CASSPPSGRPEEQFF
few	TRBV14	16	TRBJ2-5	TRBD2	TGTGCCAGCAGCCAAAGTGGGCTAGCGGGAGCAGAGACCCAGTACTTC	CASSQSGLAGAETQYF
few	TRBV27	14	TRBJ2-1	NA	TGTGCCAGCAGTTTAGGGCTAAACTACAATGAGCAGTTCTTC	CASSLGLNYNEQFF
NA	TRBV3-1	15	TRBJ2-6	NA	TGTGCCAGCTGCGCTGACCAATCTGGGGCCAACGTCCTGACTTTC	CASCADQSGANVLTF